This T cell receptor (beta chain) appears in the sequencing data of a study of blood T cells in healthy people across ages. Overall study findings and caveats: In older individuals, TCR beta diversity per million T cells was lower, falling roughly linearly with age. With naive T cell percentage, TCR beta diversity showed a strong correlation. CMV status of donors was unknown, possibly confounding expanded clonotype changes. No conclusive comparison of naive versus antigen-experienced cells was possible with unsorted PBMCs.

It was with a sample-barcoded 5' primer and a J-beta primer mix that a second PCR of roughly 7 to 12 cycles was run. TCRdb passed the 5' RACE reads through MiXCR, listing each CDR3 protein once. The table includes approximately 350,000 distinct CDR3 sequences, about half detected once. This clonotype appeared many times. Its antigen remains unidentified. Trimming removed 0 bases from V and 0 bases from J, with 15 bases in between. CDR1 is DFQATT, CDR2 SNEGSKA, per germline (reference sequence). This CDR3 spans 17 amino acids. This TCR was recovered from a man in his fifties or sixties in good health. The chain couples TRBV20-1 to TRBJ2-1; D may be TRBD1 (6 bases). Sample: blood. CDR3 region: CSARDLRTADSYNEQFF. In DNA, the CDR3 is TGCAGTGCTAGAGATTTAAGGACAGCAGACTCCTACAATGAGCAGTTCTTC.